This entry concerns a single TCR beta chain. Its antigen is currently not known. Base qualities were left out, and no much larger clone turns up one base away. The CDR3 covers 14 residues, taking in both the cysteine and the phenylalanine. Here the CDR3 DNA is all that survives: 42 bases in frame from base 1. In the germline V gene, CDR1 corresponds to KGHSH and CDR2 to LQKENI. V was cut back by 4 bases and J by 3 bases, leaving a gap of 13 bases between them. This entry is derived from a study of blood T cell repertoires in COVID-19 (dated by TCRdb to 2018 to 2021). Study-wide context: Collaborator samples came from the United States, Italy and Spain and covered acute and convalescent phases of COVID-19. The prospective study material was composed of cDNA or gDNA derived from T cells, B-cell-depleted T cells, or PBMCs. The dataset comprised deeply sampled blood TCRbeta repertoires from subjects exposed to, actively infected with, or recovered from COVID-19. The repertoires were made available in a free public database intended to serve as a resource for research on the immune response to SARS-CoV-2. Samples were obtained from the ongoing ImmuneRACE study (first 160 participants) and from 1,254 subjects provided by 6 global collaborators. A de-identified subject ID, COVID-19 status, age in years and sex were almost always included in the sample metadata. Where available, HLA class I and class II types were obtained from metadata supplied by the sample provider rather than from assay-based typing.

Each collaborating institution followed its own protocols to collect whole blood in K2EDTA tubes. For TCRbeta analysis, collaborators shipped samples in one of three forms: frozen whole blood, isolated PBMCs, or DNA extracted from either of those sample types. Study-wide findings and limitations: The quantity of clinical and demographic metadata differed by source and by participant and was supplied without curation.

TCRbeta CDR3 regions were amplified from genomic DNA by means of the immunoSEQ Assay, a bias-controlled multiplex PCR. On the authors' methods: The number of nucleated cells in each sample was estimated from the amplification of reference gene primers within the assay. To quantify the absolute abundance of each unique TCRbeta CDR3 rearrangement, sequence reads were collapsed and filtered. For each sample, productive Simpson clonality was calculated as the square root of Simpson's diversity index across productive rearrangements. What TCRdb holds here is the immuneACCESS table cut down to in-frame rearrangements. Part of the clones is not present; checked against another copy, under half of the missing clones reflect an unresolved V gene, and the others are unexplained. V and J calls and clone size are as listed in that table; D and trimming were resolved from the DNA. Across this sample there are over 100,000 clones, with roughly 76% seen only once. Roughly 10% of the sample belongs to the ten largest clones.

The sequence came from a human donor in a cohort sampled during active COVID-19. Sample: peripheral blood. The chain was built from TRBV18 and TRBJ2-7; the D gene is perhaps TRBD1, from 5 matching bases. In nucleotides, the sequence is TGTGCCAGCTCACACGGACAAGGGCTCTACGAGCAGTACTTC. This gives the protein CASSHGQGLYEQYF.